The source of this T cell receptor beta chain is a study of blood T cell repertoires in COVID-19. The wider study: COVID-19 samples, acute and convalescent, were from the United States, Italy and Spain. PBMCs, B-cell-depleted T cells, or T cells provided the cDNA or gDNA that made up the material.

CDR1 is SGHVS and CDR2 is FNYEAQ in the germline V gene. Trimming stripped 2 bases from V and 2 bases from J, with 22 bases between. This CDR3 is built from 18 residues. Per the original methods: Estimated nucleated cell counts came from reference gene primer amplification. Clones were read by immunoSEQ multiplex PCR, and TCRdb kept only the in-frame ones, dropping some. The V and J calls and the clone size are those of that table, but D and trimming were determined from the DNA. Counted here are about 210,000 clones, about 86% occurring once; the ten biggest clones make up around 1.5%. This clone was counted a few times.

This rearrangement joins TRBV7-6 to TRBJ2-7, with TRBD2 as a possible D gene (5 bases). This receptor was identified in a man between 18 and 29 years old with active or convalescent COVID-19. Sample: peripheral blood. The CDR3 loop reads CASSLFATWASFPYEQYF. In DNA, the CDR3 is TGTGCCAGCAGCTTATTCGCAACCTGGGCTAGCTTCCCCTACGAGCAGTACTTC.